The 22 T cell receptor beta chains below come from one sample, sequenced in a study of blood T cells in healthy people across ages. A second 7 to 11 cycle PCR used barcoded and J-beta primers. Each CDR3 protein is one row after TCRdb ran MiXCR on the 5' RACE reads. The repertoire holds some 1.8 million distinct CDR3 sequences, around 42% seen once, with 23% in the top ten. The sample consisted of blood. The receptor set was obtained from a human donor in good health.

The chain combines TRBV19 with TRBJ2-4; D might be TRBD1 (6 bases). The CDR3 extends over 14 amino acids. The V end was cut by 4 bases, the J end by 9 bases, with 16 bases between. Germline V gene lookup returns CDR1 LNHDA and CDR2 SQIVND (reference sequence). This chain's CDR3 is CASSTIDRIAIQYF. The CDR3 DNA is TGTGCCAGTAGTACGATAGACAGGATAGCCATTCAGTACTTC.

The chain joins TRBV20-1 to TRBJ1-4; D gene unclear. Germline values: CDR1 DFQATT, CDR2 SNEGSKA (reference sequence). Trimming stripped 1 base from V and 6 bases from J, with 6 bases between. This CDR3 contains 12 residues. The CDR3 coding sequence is TGCAGTGCTAGAGCTCAAGATGAAAAACTGTTTTTT. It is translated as CSARAQDEKLFF.

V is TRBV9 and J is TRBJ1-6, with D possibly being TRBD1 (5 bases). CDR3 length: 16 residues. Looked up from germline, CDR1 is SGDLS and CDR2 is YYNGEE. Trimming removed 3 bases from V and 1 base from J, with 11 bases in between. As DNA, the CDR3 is TGTGCCAGCAGCGGAGGGGAACGGTCCTATAATTCACCCCTCCACTTT. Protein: CASSGGERSYNSPLHF.

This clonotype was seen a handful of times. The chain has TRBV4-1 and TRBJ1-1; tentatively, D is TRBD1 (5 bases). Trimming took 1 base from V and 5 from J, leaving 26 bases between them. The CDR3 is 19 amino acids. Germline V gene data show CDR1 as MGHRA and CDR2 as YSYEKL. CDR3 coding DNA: TGCGCCAGCAGCCAAGTTTGGGGGTGGAACAGAAGAGGGGAGACTGAAGCTTTCTTT. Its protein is CASSQVWGWNRRGETEAFF.

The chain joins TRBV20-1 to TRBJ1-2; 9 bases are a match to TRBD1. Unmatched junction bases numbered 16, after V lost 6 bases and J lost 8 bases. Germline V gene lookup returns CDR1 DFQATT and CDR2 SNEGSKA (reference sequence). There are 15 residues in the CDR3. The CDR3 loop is CSATLYPGQGGGYTF. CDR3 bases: TGCAGTGCCACCTTATACCCGGGACAGGGAGGCGGCTACACCTTC.

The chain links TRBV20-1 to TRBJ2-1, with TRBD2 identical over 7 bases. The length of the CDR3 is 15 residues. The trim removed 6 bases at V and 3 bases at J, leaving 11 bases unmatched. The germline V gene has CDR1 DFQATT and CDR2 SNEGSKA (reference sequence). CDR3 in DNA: TGCAGTGCCAATGGGTGGGAGGGGAGCTACAATGAGCAGTTCTTC. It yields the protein CSANGWEGSYNEQFF.

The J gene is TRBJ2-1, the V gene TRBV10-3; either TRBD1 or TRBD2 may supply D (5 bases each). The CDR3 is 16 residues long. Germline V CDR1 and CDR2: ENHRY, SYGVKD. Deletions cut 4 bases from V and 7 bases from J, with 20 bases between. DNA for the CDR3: TGTGCCATCAGTGCCCTAACGGGGCCGCAAGCAAATGAGCAGTTCTTC. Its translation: CAISALTGPQANEQFF.

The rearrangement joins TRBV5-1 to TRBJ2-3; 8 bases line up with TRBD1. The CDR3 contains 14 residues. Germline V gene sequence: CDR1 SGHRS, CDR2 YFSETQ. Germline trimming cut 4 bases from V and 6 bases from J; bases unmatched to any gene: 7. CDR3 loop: CASSPDRVSDTQYF. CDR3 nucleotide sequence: TGCGCCAGCAGCCCGGACAGGGTTAGCGATACGCAGTATTTT.

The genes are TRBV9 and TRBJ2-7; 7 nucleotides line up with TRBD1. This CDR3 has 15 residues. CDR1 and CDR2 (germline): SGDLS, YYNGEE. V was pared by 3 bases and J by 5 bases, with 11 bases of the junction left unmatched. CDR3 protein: CASSGRGTVINEQYF. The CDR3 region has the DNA TGTGCCAGCAGCGGAAGAGGGACAGTAATCAACGAGCAGTACTTC.

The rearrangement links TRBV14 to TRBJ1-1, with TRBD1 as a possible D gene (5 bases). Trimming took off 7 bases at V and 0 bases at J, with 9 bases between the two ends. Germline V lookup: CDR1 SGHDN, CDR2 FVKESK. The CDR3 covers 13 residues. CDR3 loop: CASNTGLNTEAFF. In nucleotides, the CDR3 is TGTGCCAGCAACACAGGATTGAACACTGAAGCTTTCTTT.

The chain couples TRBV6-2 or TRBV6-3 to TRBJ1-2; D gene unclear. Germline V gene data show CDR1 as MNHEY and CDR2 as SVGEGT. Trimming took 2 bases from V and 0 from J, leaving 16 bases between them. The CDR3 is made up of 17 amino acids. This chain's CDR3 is CASSYDGRVGSNYGYTF. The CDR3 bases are TGTGCCAGCAGTTACGATGGGCGGGTCGGATCTAACTATGGCTACACCTTC.

The CDR3 reads CATSVLEGETQYF. The CDR3 region has the DNA TGTGCCACCAGTGTGTTGGAGGGAGAGACCCAGTACTTC. The chain combines TRBV24-1 with TRBJ2-4; D might be TRBD2 (6 bases). The last part of the DNA fits TRBJ2-5 better; the J call may be wrong. Germline loops: CDR1 KGHDR, CDR2 SFDVKD. The length of the CDR3 is 13 residues.

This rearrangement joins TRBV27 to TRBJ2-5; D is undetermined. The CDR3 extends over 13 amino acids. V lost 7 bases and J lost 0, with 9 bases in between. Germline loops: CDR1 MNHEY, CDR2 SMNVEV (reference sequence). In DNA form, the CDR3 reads TGTGCCAGCAAAGCGACGTACCAAGAGACCCAGTACTTC. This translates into CASKATYQETQYF.

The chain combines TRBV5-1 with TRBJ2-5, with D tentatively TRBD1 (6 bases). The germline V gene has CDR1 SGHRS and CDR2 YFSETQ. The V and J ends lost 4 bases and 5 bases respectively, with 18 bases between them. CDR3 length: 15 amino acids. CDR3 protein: CASSQTRTEQETQYF. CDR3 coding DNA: TGCGCCAGCAGCCAGACCCGGACAGAACAGGAGACCCAGTACTTC.

The CDR3 region is CATSPPRGGPNTGELFF. DNA for the CDR3: TGTGCCACCAGTCCCCCCAGGGGCGGACCGAACACCGGGGAGCTGTTTTTT. This chain uses TRBV15 with TRBJ2-2, with D perhaps matching TRBD1 (6 bases). The CDR3 runs to 17 residues. The germline V gene encodes CDR1 LNHNV and CDR2 YYDKDF (reference sequence). With 6 bases removed from V and 0 bases from J, the gap between germline ends came to 17 bases.

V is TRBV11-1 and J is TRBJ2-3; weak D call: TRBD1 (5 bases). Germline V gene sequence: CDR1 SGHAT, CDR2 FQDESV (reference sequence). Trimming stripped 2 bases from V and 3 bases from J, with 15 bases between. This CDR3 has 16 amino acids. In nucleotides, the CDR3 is TGTGCCAGCAGCTTAATCCAGGGTTACGGGACAGATACGCAGTATTTT. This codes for CASSLIQGYGTDTQYF.

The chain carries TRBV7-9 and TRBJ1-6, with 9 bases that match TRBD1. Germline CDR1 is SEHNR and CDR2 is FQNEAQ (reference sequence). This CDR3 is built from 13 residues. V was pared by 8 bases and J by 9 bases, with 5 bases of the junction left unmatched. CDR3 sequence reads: CASETGGSSPLHF. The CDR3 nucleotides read TGTGCCAGCGAGACAGGGGGTTCTTCACCCCTCCACTTT.

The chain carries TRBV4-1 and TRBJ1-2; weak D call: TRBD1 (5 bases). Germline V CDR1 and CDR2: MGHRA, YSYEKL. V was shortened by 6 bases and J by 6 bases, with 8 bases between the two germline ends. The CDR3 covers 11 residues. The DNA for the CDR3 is TGCGCCAGCAGGTGGGGGAATGGCTACACCTTC. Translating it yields CASRWGNGYTF.

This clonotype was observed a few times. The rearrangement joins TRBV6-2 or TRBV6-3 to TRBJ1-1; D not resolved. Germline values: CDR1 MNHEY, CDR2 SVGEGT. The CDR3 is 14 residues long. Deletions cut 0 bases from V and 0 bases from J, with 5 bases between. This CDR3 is CASSYSVLNTEAFF. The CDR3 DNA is TGTGCCAGCAGTTACTCAGTCTTGAACACTGAAGCTTTCTTT.

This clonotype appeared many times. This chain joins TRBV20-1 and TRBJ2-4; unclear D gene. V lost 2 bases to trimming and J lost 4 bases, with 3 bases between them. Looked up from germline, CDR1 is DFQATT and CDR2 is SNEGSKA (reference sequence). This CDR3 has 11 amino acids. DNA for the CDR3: TGCAGTGCTAGAATGAAAAACATTCAGTACTTC. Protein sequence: CSARMKNIQYF.

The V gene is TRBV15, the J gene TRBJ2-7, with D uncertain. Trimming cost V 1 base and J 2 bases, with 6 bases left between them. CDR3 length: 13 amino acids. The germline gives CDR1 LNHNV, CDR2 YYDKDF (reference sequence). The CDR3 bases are TGTGCCACCAGCAGAGGTCCGGCCTACGAGCAGTACTTC. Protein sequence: CATSRGPAYEQYF.

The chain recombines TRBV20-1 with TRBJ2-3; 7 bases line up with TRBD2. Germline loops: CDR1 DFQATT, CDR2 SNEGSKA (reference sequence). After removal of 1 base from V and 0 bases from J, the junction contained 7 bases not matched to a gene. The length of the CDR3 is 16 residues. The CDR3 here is CSARVKLARSTDTQYF. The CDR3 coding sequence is TGCAGTGCTAGAGTTAAACTAGCGAGAAGCACAGATACGCAGTATTTT.